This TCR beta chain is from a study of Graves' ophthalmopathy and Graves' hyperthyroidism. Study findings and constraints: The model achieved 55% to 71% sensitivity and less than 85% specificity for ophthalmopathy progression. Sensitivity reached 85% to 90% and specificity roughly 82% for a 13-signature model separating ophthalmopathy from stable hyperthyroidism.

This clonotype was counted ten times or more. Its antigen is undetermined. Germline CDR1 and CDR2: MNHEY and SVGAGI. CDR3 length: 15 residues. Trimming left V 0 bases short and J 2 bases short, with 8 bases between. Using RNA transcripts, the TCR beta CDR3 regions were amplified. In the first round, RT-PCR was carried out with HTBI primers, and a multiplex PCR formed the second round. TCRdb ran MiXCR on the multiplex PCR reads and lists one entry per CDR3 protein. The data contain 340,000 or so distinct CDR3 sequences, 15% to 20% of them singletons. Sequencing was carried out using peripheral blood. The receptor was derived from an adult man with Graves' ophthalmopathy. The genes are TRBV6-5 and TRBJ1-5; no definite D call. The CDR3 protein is CASSYSRSGNQPQHF. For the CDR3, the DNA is TGTGCCAGCAGTTACTCGAGGTCAGGCAATCAGCCCCAGCATTTT.